This T cell receptor (beta chain) appears in the sequencing data of a study of blood T cell repertoires in COVID-19. The overall study: The origin of the acute and convalescent COVID-19 samples was the United States, Italy and Spain. T cells, B-cell-depleted T cells, or PBMCs supplied cDNA or gDNA.

In the original workflow: The assay estimated nucleated cells by amplifying reference gene primers. Profiling relied on immunoSEQ multiplex PCR, and the TCRdb table lists in-frame clones only, not all of them. V, J and clone size reflect that table, while D and trimming were determined from the DNA. Of 200,000 to 250,000 clones listed, about 85% are singletons. Trimming pared 1 base from V and 3 bases from J, leaving 6 bases between. The CDR3 spans 12 residues. Germline V lookup: CDR1 SQVTM, CDR2 ANQGSEA. Sequenced sample: peripheral blood. This TCR derives from a woman aged 18-29 years who had recovered from COVID-19. The V and J genes are TRBV29-1 and TRBJ1-2, with D unresolved. CDR3 sequence: CSVEGSYYGYTF. DNA of the CDR3: TGCAGCGTTGAAGGTTCCTACTATGGCTACACCTTC.